What follows is one T cell receptor beta chain and its context. Its specificity is not known. Through 5' RACE with UMI labels, the TRB cDNA libraries were prepared. Reprocessing the 5' RACE reads, TCRdb reports a single entry for every CDR3 protein and omits DNA. The sample holds some 140,000 distinct CDR3 sequences. This record comes from a study of CXCR3-negative and CXCR3-positive naive CD8 T cells. Study-wide points: Comparison of naive cells showed more hydrophobic TRB CDR3s in CXCR3-positive than in CXCR3-negative naive cells. Memory cells showed distinct TRBV-TRBJ patterns, while the two naive subsets matched. Partially decreased CXCR3 expression was recorded after cryopreservation, and fresh PBMCs were used in most assays.

CD45RO-CCR7+CD27+CD95- marked naive CD8+ T cells. CDR3 length equals 15 residues. Germline-derived CDR1 and CDR2 are SQVTM and ANQGSEA. Sequences were obtained from naive CXCR3+ CD8+ T cells from blood. The subset: CD45RO-CCR7+CD27+CD95- naive CD8+ T cells expressing CXCR3 (TNR3+). The TCR originated in a human donor in good health. Some clones in this sample may be carry-over from other donors' samples. The chain couples TRBV29-1 to TRBJ2-1; TCRdb outputs TRBD2, but without DNA this stays unchecked. The CDR3 sequence is CSVGLAGISYNEQFF.